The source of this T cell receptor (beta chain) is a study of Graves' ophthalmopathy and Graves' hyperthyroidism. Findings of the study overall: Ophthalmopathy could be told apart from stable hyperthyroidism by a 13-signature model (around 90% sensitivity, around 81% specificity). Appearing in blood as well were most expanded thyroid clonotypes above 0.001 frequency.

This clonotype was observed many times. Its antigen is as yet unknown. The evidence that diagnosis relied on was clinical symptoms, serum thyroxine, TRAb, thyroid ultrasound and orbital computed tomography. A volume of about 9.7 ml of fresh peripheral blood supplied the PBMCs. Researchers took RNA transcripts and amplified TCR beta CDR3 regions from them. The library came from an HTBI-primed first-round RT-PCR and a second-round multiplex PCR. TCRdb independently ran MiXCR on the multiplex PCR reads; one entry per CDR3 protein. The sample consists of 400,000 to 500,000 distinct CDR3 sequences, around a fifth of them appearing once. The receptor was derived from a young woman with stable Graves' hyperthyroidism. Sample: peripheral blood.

The CDR3 nucleotides read TGTGCCAGCGGAACAGGTAACACTGAAGCTTTCTTT. This translates into CASGTGNTEAFF. The rearrangement links TRBV7-3 to TRBJ1-1, with D perhaps matching TRBD1 (5 bases). The germline V gene has CDR1 SGHTA and CDR2 FQGTGA. CDR3 length: 12 residues. Trimming removed 8 bases at V and 2 bases at J, with 9 bases between.